The clone carrying this TCR beta chain was counted many times. The antigen is undetermined. Trimming cost V 5 bases and J 1 base, with 15 bases left between them. Per germline, CDR1 LGHDT and CDR2 YNNKEL (reference sequence). The CDR3 contains 16 residues. Arm-PCR of CDR3 regions and iRepertoire HTBI primers were used to build TCR beta libraries. TCRdb passed the multiplex PCR reads through MiXCR, listing each CDR3 protein once. The sample has approximately 470,000 distinct CDR3 sequences; about a fifth are singletons. This sample is part of a study of regulatory T cells in long-lasting Graves disease. General study findings and limits: The study examined only peripheral blood, not thyroid tissue.

Time point here: persistent/refractory GD, antithyroid drugs over 5 years with positive TRAb. RNA extracted from PBMCs served as the sequencing template. Doctors identified Graves' disease using the American Thyroid Association guidelines. Sequenced here: peripheral blood mononuclear cells (PBMCs), sampled when the disease was refractory, from a patient treated with antithyroid drugs. This chain uses TRBV3-1 with TRBJ1-5, with D uncertain. This TCR was sampled from a female donor with Graves disease. As DNA, the CDR3 is TGTGCCAGCAGCTATCGTAGAGTACCGAGCAATCAGCCCCAGCATTTT. Its protein product is CASSYRRVPSNQPQHF. Full variable domain (rest looked up from reference TRBV3-1 and TRBJ1-5): DTAVSQTPKYLVTQMGNDKSIKCEQNLGHDTMYWYKQDSKKFLKIMFSYNNKELIINETVPNRFSPKSPDKAHLNLHINSLELGDSAVYFCASSYRRVPSNQPQHFGDGTRLSIL.